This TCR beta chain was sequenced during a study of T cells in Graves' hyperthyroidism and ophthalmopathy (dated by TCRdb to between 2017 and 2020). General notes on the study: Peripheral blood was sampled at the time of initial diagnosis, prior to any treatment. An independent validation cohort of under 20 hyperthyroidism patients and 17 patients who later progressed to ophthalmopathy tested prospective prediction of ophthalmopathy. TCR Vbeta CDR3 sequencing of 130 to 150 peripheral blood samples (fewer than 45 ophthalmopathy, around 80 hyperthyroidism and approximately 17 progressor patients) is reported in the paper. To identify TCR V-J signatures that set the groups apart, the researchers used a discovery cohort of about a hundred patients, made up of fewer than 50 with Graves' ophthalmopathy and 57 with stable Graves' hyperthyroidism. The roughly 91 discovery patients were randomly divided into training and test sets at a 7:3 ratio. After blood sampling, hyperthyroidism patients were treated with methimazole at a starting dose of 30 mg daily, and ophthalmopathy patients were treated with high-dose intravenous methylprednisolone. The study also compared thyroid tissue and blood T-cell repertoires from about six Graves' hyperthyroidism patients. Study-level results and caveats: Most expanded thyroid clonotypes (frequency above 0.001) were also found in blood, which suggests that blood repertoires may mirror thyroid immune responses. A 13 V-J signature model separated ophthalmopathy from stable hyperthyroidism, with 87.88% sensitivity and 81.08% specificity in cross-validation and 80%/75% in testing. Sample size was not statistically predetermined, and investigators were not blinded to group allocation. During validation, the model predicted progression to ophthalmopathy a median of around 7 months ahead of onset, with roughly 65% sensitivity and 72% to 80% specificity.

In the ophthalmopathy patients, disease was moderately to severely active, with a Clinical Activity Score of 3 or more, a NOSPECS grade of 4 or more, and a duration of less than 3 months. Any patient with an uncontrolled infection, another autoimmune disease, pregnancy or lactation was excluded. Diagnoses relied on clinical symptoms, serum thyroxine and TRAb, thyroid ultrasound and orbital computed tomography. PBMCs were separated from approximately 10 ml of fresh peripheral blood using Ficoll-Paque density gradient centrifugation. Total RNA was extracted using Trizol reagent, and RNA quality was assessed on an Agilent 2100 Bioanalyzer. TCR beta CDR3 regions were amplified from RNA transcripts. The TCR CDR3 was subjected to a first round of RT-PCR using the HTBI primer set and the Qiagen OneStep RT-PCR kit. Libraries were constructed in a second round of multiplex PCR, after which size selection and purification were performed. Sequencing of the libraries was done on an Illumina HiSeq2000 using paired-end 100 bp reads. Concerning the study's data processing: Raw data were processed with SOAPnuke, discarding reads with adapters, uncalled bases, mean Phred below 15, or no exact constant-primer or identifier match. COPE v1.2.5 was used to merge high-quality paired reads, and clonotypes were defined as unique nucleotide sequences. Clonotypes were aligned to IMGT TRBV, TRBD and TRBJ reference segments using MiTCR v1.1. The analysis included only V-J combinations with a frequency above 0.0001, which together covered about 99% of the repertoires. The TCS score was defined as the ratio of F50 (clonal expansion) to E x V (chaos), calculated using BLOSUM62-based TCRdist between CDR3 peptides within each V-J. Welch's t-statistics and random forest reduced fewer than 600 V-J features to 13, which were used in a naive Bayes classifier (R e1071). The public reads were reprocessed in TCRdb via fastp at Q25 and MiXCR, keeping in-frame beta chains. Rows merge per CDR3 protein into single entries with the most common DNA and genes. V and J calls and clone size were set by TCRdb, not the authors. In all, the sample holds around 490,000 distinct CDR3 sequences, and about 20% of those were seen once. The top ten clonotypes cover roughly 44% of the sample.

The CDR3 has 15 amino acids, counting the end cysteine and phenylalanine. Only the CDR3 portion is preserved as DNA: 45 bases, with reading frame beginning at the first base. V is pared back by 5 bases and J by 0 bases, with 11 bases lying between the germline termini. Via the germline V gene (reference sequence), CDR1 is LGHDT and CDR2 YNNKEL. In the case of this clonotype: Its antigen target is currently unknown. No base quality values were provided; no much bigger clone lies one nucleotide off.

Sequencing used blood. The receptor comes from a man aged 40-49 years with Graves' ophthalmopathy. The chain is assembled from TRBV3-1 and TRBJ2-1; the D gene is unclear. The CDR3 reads CASSAPKSSYNEQFF. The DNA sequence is TGTGCCAGCAGCGCCCCTAAGAGCTCCTACAATGAGCAGTTCTTC.